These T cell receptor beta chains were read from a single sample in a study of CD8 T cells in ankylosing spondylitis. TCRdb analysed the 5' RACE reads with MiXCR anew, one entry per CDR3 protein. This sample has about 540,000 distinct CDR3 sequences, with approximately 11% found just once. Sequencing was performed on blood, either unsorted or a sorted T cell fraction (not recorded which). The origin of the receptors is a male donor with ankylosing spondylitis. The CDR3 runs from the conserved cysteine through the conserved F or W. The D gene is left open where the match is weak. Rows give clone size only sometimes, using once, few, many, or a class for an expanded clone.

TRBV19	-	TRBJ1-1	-	CASSISENTEAFF	TGTGCCAGTAGTATTTCCGAAAACACTGAAGCTTTCTTT
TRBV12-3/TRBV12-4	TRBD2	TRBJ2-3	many	CASAPGTSGPDTQYF	TGTGCCAGCGCCCCCGGGACTAGCGGACCAGATACGCAGTATTTT
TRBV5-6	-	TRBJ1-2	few	CASSPATAPSGYTF	TGTGCCAGCAGCCCCGCAACAGCCCCTTCTGGCTACACCTTC
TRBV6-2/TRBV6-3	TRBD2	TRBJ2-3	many	CASSLRPGTSNTDTQYF	TGTGCCAGCAGCCTCAGACCGGGGACTAGCAACACAGATACGCAGTATTTT
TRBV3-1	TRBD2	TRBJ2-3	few	CASSQRREGRYF	TGTGCCAGCAGCCAACGGCGGGAGGGCCGGTATTTT
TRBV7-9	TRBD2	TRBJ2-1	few	CASSLLTSGEQFF	TGTGCCAGCAGCCTACTTACTAGCGGCGAGCAGTTCTTC
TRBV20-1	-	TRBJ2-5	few	CSASAAGLRQETQYF	TGCAGTGCTAGCGCGGCAGGACTCCGCCAAGAGACCCAGTACTTC
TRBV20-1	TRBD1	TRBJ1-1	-	CSTGGVTEAFF	TGCAGTACAGGGGGGGTCACTGAAGCTTTCTTT
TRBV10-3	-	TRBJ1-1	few	CAIIRDWNTEAFF	TGTGCCATCATTAGGGATTGGAACACTGAAGCTTTCTTT
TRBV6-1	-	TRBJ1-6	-	CASSHGQGLNSPLHF	TGTGCCAGCAGCCACGGGCAGGGGCTTAATTCACCCCTCCACTTT
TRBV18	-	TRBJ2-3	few	CASSPNRGVGTDTQYF	TGTGCCAGCTCACCAAACCGGGGCGTCGGCACAGATACGCAGTATTTT
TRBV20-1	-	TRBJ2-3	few	CSASRARADTQYF	TGCAGTGCGTCCCGGGCGCGGGCAGATACGCAGTATTTT
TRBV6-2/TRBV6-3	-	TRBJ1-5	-	CASSSGSRDQPQHF	TGTGCCAGCAGTTCAGGCAGTCGGGATCAGCCCCAGCATTTT
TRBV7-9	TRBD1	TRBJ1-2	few	CASSLDFGQDKYGYTF	TGTGCCAGCAGCTTAGATTTTGGACAGGACAAATATGGCTACACCTTC
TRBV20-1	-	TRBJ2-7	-	CSATPAGRKADYEQYF	TGCAGTGCGACTCCTGCCGGCAGGAAGGCTGACTACGAGCAGTACTTC
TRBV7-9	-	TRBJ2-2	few	CASSLVQDGELFF	TGTGCCAGCAGCTTAGTACAGGACGGGGAGCTGTTTTTT
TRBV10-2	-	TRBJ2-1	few	CASSESQGRYNEQFF	TGCGCCAGCAGTGAGTCGCAGGGGAGGTACAATGAGCAGTTCTTC
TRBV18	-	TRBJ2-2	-	CASSIIRGDTGELFF	TGTGCCAGCTCAATCATCAGGGGAGACACCGGGGAGCTGTTTTTT
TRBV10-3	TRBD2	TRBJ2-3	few	CAISLGGDSTDTQYF	TGTGCCATCAGCCTCGGGGGGGATAGCACAGATACGCAGTATTTT
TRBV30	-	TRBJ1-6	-	CAWRGHPSSYNSPLHF	TGTGCCTGGAGGGGACATCCTAGCTCCTATAATTCACCCCTCCACTTT
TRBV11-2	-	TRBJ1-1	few	CASSFTGQVDTEAFF	TGTGCCAGCAGTTTCACAGGGCAGGTCGACACTGAAGCTTTCTTT
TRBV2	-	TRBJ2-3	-	CASSSPGRKADTQYF	TGTGCCAGCAGTTCGCCGGGACGGAAGGCAGATACGCAGTATTTT
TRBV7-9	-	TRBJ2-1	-	CASTGDAYNEQFF	TGTGCCAGCACCGGCGACGCCTACAATGAGCAGTTCTTC
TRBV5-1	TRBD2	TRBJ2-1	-	CASSAGLAVGGYEQFF	TGCGCCAGCAGCGCGGGACTAGCGGTCGGAGGGTATGAGCAGTTCTTC
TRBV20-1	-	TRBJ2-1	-	CSARGDWKVNEQFF	TGCAGTGCTAGGGGGGACTGGAAAGTTAATGAGCAGTTCTTC
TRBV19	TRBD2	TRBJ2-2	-	CASSVLAGARTGELFF	TGTGCCAGTAGTGTACTAGCGGGAGCTCGAACCGGGGAGCTGTTTTTT
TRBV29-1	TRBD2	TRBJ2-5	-	CSVGLAGGKQETQYF	TGCAGCGTTGGACTAGCGGGAGGCAAACAAGAGACCCAGTACTTC
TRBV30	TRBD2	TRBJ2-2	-	CAWSLGLAGTGELFF	TGTGCCTGGAGTTTAGGACTAGCGGGCACCGGGGAGCTGTTTTTT
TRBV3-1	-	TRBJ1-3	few	CASSPGPFEGYSGNTIYF	TGTGCCAGCAGCCCCGGACCATTCGAAGGCTACTCTGGAAACACCATATATTTT
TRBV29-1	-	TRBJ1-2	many	CSVGRGGDYGYTF	TGCAGCGTTGGAAGAGGAGGGGACTATGGCTACACCTTC
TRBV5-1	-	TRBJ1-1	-	CASSFGDRIRNTEAFF	TGCGCCAGCAGCTTTGGAGACAGGATCCGGAACACTGAAGCTTTCTTT
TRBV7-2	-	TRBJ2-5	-	CASSLIIQETQYF	TGTGCCAGCAGCTTAATAATACAAGAGACCCAGTACTTC
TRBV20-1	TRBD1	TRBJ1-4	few	CSARPPRQGAANEKLFF	TGCAGTGCTAGACCCCCCCGACAGGGGGCGGCTAATGAAAAACTGTTTTTT
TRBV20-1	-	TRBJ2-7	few	CRVGQGSTTEQYF	TGCAGGGTAGGTCAGGGATCAACAACCGAGCAGTACTTC
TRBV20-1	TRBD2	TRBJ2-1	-	CSARVSSGRRYNEQFF	TGCAGTGCTAGAGTCTCCAGCGGGAGGCGTTACAATGAGCAGTTCTTC
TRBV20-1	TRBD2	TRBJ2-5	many	CSAGTSGTQETQYF	TGCAGTGCGGGGACTAGCGGGACGCAAGAGACCCAGTACTTC
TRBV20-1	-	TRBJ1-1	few	CSARAPMRIGTEAFF	TGCAGTGCTAGAGCCCCCATGCGAATCGGCACTGAAGCTTTCTTT
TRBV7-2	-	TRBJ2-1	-	CASSLAFYNEQFF	TGTGCCAGCAGCTTAGCATTTTACAATGAGCAGTTCTTC
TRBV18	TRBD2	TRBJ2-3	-	CASSRIREGLAQYF	TGTGCCAGCTCACGCATTCGGGAGGGCCTTGCGCAGTATTTT
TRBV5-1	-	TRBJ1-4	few	CASSIPGANEKLFF	TGCGCCAGCAGCATACCCGGGGCTAATGAAAAACTGTTTTTT
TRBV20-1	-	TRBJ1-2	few	CSARKGGAGYTF	TGCAGTGCTAGAAAGGGGGGAGCTGGCTACACCTTC
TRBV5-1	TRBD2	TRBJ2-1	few	CASTGLAHNEQFF	TGCGCCAGCACGGGACTAGCGCACAATGAGCAGTTCTTC
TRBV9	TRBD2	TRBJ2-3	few	CASSGFSGGSTDTQYF	TGTGCCAGCAGCGGGTTTTCGGGAGGGAGCACAGATACGCAGTATTTT
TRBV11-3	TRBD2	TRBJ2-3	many	CASSLWSGSDADTQYF	TGTGCCAGCAGCTTATGGAGCGGGAGCGATGCAGATACGCAGTATTTT
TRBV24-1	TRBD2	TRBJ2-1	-	CATSDPTSGSPEQFF	TGTGCCACCAGTGACCCGACTAGCGGGAGCCCCGAGCAGTTCTTC
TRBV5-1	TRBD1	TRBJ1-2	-	CASSLGQGPLYGYTF	TGCGCCAGCAGCCTTGGACAGGGCCCCCTTTATGGCTACACCTTC
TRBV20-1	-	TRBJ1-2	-	CSARDFAVNYGYTF	TGCAGTGCTAGAGATTTTGCAGTTAACTATGGCTACACCTTC
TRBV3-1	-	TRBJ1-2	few	CASSPRDGVYGYTF	TGTGCCAGCAGCCCCCGGGACGGTGTCTATGGCTACACCTTC
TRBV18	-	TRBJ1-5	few	CASSLGFRNQPQHF	TGTGCCAGCTCTCTAGGGTTTCGGAATCAGCCCCAGCATTTT
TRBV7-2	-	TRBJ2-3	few	CASSLGEGGTQYF	TGTGCCAGCAGCTTAGGTGAAGGAGGCACGCAGTATTTT
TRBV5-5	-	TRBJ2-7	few	CASSWTGTASAGEQYF	TGTGCCAGCAGCTGGACTGGGACAGCTTCAGCGGGCGAGCAGTACTTC
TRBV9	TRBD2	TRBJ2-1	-	CASSVGSGGYNEQFF	TGTGCCAGCAGCGTAGGTAGCGGGGGGTACAATGAGCAGTTCTTC
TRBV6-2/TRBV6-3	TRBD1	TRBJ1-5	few	CASSYPGTGYSQPQHF	TGTGCCAGCAGTTATCCCGGGACAGGTTATTCTCAGCCCCAGCATTTT
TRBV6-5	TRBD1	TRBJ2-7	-	CASSYSGTGSEQYF	TGTGCCAGCAGTTACTCAGGGACAGGGTCCGAGCAGTACTTC
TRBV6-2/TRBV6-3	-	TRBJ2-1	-	CASSQVPGRRDNEQFF	TGTGCCAGCAGCCAGGTACCGGGACGAAGGGACAATGAGCAGTTCTTC
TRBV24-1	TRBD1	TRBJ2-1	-	CATSGVRDRGYNEQFF	TGTGCCACCAGTGGAGTCCGGGACAGGGGATACAATGAGCAGTTCTTC
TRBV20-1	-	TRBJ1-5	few	CSARDYPYSNQPQHF	TGCAGTGCTAGAGATTACCCGTATAGCAATCAGCCCCAGCATTTT
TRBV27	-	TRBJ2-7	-	CASSLSRAGPPGEQYF	TGTGCCAGCAGTTTATCGAGGGCGGGACCACCTGGCGAGCAGTACTTC
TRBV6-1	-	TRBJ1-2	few	CASSEPNYGYTF	TGTGCCAGCAGTGAGCCCAACTATGGCTACACCTTC
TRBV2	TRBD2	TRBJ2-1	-	CASSVTLAGGPGNEQFF	TGTGCCAGCAGTGTCACGCTAGCGGGAGGGCCTGGTAATGAGCAGTTCTTC